The rows below give T cell receptor beta chains drawn from one sample of a study of blood T cell repertoires in COVID-19. TCRdb's copy holds only in-frame clones and misses some; the assay was immunoSEQ multiplex PCR. The sample includes some 270,000 clones, 89% seen only once; the top ten take less than 2%. Sequencing input: PBMCs or T cells enriched from blood (not recorded which). These receptors all stem from a woman aged 40 to 50 who had recovered from COVID-19. Both conserved end residues are part of each CDR3. A D gene is named only where the DNA matches it firmly. Not all rows give a size; the values are once, few, many and, for expanded clones, a class.

clone_size,cdr3_length,v_call,j_call,d_call,cdr3_nt,cdr3_aa
-,13,TRBV19,TRBJ2-2,-,TGTGCCAGTAGTCCAAGACAACCTGGGGAGCTGTTTTTT,CASSPRQPGELFF
-,17,TRBV5-1,TRBJ2-7,TRBD2,TGCGCCAGCAGCTTACTGGAGGGGGCTAGCGGGAGCTACGAGCAGTACTTC,CASSLLEGASGSYEQYF
-,17,TRBV21-1,TRBJ2-3,-,TGTGCCAGGAAGGAGGGGGTTAGCGGGAGAAGCACAGATACGCAGTATTTT,CARKEGVSGRSTDTQYF
-,13,TRBV19,TRBJ1-2,-,TGTGCCAGTACCCCACTGGGCCGCTATGGCTACACCTTC,CASTPLGRYGYTF
-,11,TRBV5-1,TRBJ1-2,-,TGCGCCAGCAGCTTGGCCGGGGGCTACACCTTC,CASSLAGGYTF
-,19,TRBV7-7,TRBJ2-5,-,TGTGCTAGCAGCTTAGGAGTCGGGGGGCCAAGGGGGTACGGAGAGACCCAGTACTTC,CASSLGVGGPRGYGETQYF
-,14,TRBV7-3,TRBJ1-1,-,TGTGCCAGCAGCCCGGGGGGACCGAACACTGAAGCTTTCTTT,CASSPGGPNTEAFF
-,16,TRBV3-1/TRBV3-2,TRBJ2-1,TRBD1,TGTGCCAGCAGCCAACCACTGGGACAGGGGCGACATGAGCAGTTCTTC,CASSQPLGQGRHEQFF
-,13,TRBV7-2,TRBJ2-3,-,TGTGCCAGCAGCTCAACGCCGGGGGATACGCAGTATTTT,CASSSTPGDTQYF
-,14,TRBV29-1,TRBJ2-7,TRBD1,TGCAGCGCCGCCCTCAGACAGGGGGACTACGAGCAGTACTTC,CSAALRQGDYEQYF
-,15,TRBV10-3,TRBJ2-7,TRBD2,TGTGCCATCAGTGACAGTGTCGCGGGAGCAGGCGAGCAGTACTTC,CAISDSVAGAGEQYF
-,13,TRBV6-5,TRBJ1-1,TRBD1,TGTGCCAGCACCGGACAGGTGAACACTGAAGCTTTCTTT,CASTGQVNTEAFF
-,18,TRBV5-4,TRBJ2-3,TRBD2,TGTGCCAGCAGCTTGTCCATCCGAACACTAGCGGGAGGAAATACGCAGTATTTT,CASSLSIRTLAGGNTQYF
-,15,TRBV5-1,TRBJ2-7,TRBD1,TGCGCCAGCAGCCCGGGGACAGGGTATTATTACGAGCAGTACTTC,CASSPGTGYYYEQYF
-,12,TRBV6-5,TRBJ2-2,-,TGTGCCAGCTTCCTCTTTCCCGGGGAGCTGTTTTTT,CASFLFPGELFF
-,13,TRBV11-2,TRBJ2-1,-,TGTGCCAGCAGCTTAGATAGAGCCCATGAGCAGTTCTTC,CASSLDRAHEQFF
-,13,TRBV5-4,TRBJ2-2,-,TGTGCCAGCAGCGTCGACAGTACCGGGGAGCTGTTTTTT,CASSVDSTGELFF
-,14,TRBV7-2,TRBJ2-5,TRBD1,TGTGCCAGCAGAGACAGGGGGCCTCTAGAGACCCAGTACTTC,CASRDRGPLETQYF
-,16,TRBV7-9,TRBJ1-1,TRBD1,TGTGCCAGCAGCTTATATCGAGGACAGGGAGAGACTGAAGCTTTCTTT,CASSLYRGQGETEAFF
-,17,TRBV5-4,TRBJ2-2,TRBD2,TGTGCCAGCAGAGTGAGCGGGGGGGCTCTTAACACCGGGGAGCTGTTTTTT,CASRVSGGALNTGELFF
-,13,TRBV6-5,TRBJ2-5,-,TGTGCCAGCTGCGGTCCAGGGAAAGAGACCCAGTACTTC,CASCGPGKETQYF
-,15,TRBV18,TRBJ1-2,TRBD1,TGTGCCAGCTCACAACCTGGACAGGGAAACTATGGCTACACCTTC,CASSQPGQGNYGYTF
-,15,TRBV6-5,TRBJ1-1,TRBD1,TGTGCCAGCAGTATAACCTCGGGACAGAGCACTGAAGCTTTCTTT,CASSITSGQSTEAFF
-,14,TRBV7-2,TRBJ2-7,-,TGTGCCAGCAGCTTATTTTTGGAGGACTACGAGCAGTACTTC,CASSLFLEDYEQYF
-,16,TRBV15,TRBJ1-2,TRBD1,TGTGCCACCAGCCCTACCCCGGACAGGGCCCTCTATGGCTACACCTTC,CATSPTPDRALYGYTF
-,12,TRBV3-1/TRBV3-2,TRBJ2-7,-,TGTGCCAGCAGCCAAGTCCGCTACGAGCAGTACTTC,CASSQVRYEQYF
-,19,TRBV19,TRBJ2-2,-,TGTGCCAGTAGTATCAGGACAGTGGTTCTGCGAAGTTCCACCGGGGAGCTGTTTTTT,CASSIRTVVLRSSTGELFF
-,15,TRBV5-4,TRBJ1-3,TRBD1,TGTGCCAGCGGCGAACAGGGGATCTCTGGAAACACCATATATTTT,CASGEQGISGNTIYF
-,13,TRBV24-1,TRBJ1-1,TRBD1,TGTGCCACCAGTGATGACAGGGAGACTGAAGCTTTCTTT,CATSDDRETEAFF
once,16,TRBV9,TRBJ1-3,-,TGTGCCAGCAGCGCATCCTACGGGAATGCTGGAAACACCATATATTTT,CASSASYGNAGNTIYF
-,16,TRBV5-1,TRBJ1-6,TRBD1,TGCGCCAGCAGCTTGGCCGCGGGGACAGGTAATTCACCCCTCCACTTT,CASSLAAGTGNSPLHF
-,15,TRBV23-1,TRBJ1-1,-,TGCGCCAGCAGCTACCGAACAGGACCGAACACTGAAGCTTTCTTT,CASSYRTGPNTEAFF
-,18,TRBV4-1,TRBJ2-7,TRBD1,TGCGCCAGCAGCCAAGATATGAGAAAACAGGGGGCGCGGTACGAGCAGTACTTC,CASSQDMRKQGARYEQYF
-,14,TRBV19,TRBJ2-5,TRBD1,TGTGCCAGTAAAGGGACAGGGGTGGTAGAGACCCAGTACTTC,CASKGTGVVETQYF
-,15,TRBV5-1,TRBJ1-2,TRBD1,TGCGCCAGCAGCCCCAGGACAGGGGTTGACTATGGCTACACCTTC,CASSPRTGVDYGYTF
-,13,TRBV7-3,TRBJ2-1,-,TGTGCCAGCAGCTTAACCTCTAGTAATGAGCAGTTCTTC,CASSLTSSNEQFF
once,14,TRBV4-2,TRBJ1-4,-,TGTGCCAGCAGCCAAGATTTACAAAATGAAAAACTGTTTTTT,CASSQDLQNEKLFF
-,13,TRBV6-5,TRBJ1-3,-,TGTGCCAGCGCCAACAGGGACGGAAACACCATATATTTT,CASANRDGNTIYF
-,14,TRBV27,TRBJ2-7,-,TGTGCCACGTCAGGATTCCCGAGCTCCTACGAGCAGTACTTC,CATSGFPSSYEQYF
-,14,TRBV25-1,TRBJ1-3,-,TGTGCCAGCGGAGGGAGTCGGGGAGGAAACACCATATATTTT,CASGGSRGGNTIYF
once,14,TRBV10-3,TRBJ1-5,-,TGTGCCATCGCAGGGGCCAGGGTGAATCAGCCCCAGCATTTT,CAIAGARVNQPQHF
-,14,TRBV19,TRBJ1-2,-,TGTGCCAGTGACCAGGTGTCAGGCGAGGGTGGCTACACCTTC,CASDQVSGEGGYTF
-,14,TRBV5-1,TRBJ1-5,TRBD1,TGCGCCAGCAGTCCTACAGGGGAGTATCAGCCCCAGCATTTT,CASSPTGEYQPQHF
-,13,TRBV24-1,TRBJ2-5,TRBD1,TGTGCCACCAGCCGGGACAGCTACGAGGCCCAGTACTTC,CATSRDSYEAQYF
-,18,TRBV19,TRBJ2-6,-,TGTGCCAGTAGTATAGATTTTTTGGGCAGGCCCGGGGCCAACGTCCTGACTTTC,CASSIDFLGRPGANVLTF
-,14,TRBV5-4,TRBJ2-7,-,TGTGCCAGCAGCTTGTCACTAGAGGCCTACGAGCAGTACTTC,CASSLSLEAYEQYF
-,15,TRBV5-6,TRBJ1-4,TRBD1,TGTGCCAGCAGCCCGACGGGACAGGGGGTTGAAAAACTGTTTTTT,CASSPTGQGVEKLFF
-,13,TRBV20-1,TRBJ2-1,-,TGCAGTGCTAGTATACCGCCGGCTCCGGGGCAGTTCTTC,CSASIPPAPGQFF
-,15,TRBV19,TRBJ1-1,-,TGTGCCAGTAGTATAGATCACATTTCGGGGACTGAAGCTTTCTTT,CASSIDHISGTEAFF
-,15,TRBV2,TRBJ2-2,TRBD2,TGTGCCAGCTCCTGGACTAGCGGGAGATCCGGGGAGCTGTTTTTT,CASSWTSGRSGELFF
few,14,TRBV6-1,TRBJ2-5,-,TGTGCCAGCAGTGAGGCACAGGGATACGGGACCCAGTACTTC,CASSEAQGYGTQYF
-,15,TRBV9,TRBJ1-1,TRBD1,TGTGCCAGCAGCGTGGGGGACAGATTGAACACTGAAGCTTTCTTT,CASSVGDRLNTEAFF
-,14,TRBV7-2,TRBJ2-5,TRBD2,TGTGCCAGCAGCTTGACGGGAGGGGCAGAGACCCAGTACTTC,CASSLTGGAETQYF
-,16,TRBV5-4,TRBJ2-3,-,TGTGCCAGCAGCTTGGGCAGGGTATCTAGCACAGATACGCAGTATTTT,CASSLGRVSSTDTQYF
-,16,TRBV4-1,TRBJ1-4,-,TGCGCCAGCAGCCAAGGGGCCCCTTATGTAGGAGGAAAACTGTTTTTT,CASSQGAPYVGGKLFF
-,17,TRBV28,TRBJ1-6,-,TGTGCCAGCAGTTCCGAACAGGGAAGGAGTTATAATTCACCCCTCCACTTT,CASSSEQGRSYNSPLHF
-,16,TRBV18,TRBJ1-1,TRBD1,TGTGCCAGCTCGCCCACCGGGACAGCTAGCACCGATGAAGCTTTCTTT,CASSPTGTASTDEAFF